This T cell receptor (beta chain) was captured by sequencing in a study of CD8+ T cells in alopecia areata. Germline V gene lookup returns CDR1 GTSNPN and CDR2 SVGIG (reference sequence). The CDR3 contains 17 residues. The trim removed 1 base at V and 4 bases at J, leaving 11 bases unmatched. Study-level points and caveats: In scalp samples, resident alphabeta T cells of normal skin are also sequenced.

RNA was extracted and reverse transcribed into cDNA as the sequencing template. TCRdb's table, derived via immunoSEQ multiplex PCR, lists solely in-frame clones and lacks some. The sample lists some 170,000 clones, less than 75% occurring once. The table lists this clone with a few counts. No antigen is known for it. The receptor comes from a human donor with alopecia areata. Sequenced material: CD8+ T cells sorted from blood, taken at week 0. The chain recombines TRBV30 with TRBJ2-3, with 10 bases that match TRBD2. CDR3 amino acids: CAWSDSYSGGPSDTQYF. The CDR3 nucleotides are TGTGCCTGGAGTGACTCCTATAGCGGGGGGCCGTCAGATACGCAGTATTTT.